This TCR beta chain was sequenced during a study of OX40 agonist ivuxolimab in advanced cancers. Study-level information: Three patients responded partially, comprising one with hepatocellular carcinoma and two with cutaneous melanoma.

General study points: At doses 0.1 to 3.0 mg/kg, CD4+ and CD8+ clones expanded. Clonal expansion in partial responders at 0.1-3.0 mg/kg ranked among the lowest.

The germline V gene encodes CDR1 LGHNA and CDR2 YSLEER. This CDR3 has 17 residues. Unmatched junction bases numbered 8, after V lost 0 bases and J lost 4 bases. Some clones are missing from TCRdb's copy, which holds only in-frame ones; the method was immunoSEQ multiplex PCR. The sample consists of over 65,000 clones, around nine tenths of them appearing once. A word on this clone: The antigen is unknown.

Autoimmune disease history or systemic immunosuppression barred patients. The sequence derives from an adult with an advanced solid tumor such as melanoma, head and neck, liver or kidney cancer. Sequencing was performed on CD4+ or CD8+ T cells sorted from blood, taken in a trial of the OX40 agonist ivuxolimab. The chain is built from TRBV4-3 and TRBJ2-2, with TRBD2 identical over 7 bases. The CDR3 region has the DNA TGCGCCAGCAGCCAAGATTCTAGCGGTTTAACCACCGGGGAGCTGTTTTTT. Its translation: CASSQDSSGLTTGELFF.